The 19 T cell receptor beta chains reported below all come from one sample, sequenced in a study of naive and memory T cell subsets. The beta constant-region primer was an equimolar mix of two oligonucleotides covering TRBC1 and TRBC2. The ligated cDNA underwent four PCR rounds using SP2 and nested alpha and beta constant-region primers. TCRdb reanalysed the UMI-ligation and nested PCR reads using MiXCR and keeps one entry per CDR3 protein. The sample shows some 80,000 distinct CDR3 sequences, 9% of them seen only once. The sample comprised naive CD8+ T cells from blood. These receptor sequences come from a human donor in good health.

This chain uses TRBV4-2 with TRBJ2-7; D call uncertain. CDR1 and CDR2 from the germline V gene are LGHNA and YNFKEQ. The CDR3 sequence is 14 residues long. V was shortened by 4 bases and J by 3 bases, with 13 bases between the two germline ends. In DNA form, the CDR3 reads TGTGCCAGCAGCCCTGCCCTAGGCCGCTACGAGCAGTACTTC. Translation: CASSPALGRYEQYF.

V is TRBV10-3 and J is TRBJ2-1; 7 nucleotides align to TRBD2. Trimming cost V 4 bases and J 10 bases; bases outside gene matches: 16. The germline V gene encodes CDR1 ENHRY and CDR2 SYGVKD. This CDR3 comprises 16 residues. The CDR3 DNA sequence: TGTGCCATCAGTGCCGCTTCGAGCGGGAACGACCGGGAGCAGTTCTTC. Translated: CAISAASSGNDREQFF.

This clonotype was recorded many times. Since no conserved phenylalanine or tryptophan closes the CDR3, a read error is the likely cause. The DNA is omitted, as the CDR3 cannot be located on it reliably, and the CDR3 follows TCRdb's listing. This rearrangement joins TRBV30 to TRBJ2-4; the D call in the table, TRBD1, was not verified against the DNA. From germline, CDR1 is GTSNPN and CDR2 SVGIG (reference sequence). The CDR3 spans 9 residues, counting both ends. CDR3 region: CAWNREGPI.

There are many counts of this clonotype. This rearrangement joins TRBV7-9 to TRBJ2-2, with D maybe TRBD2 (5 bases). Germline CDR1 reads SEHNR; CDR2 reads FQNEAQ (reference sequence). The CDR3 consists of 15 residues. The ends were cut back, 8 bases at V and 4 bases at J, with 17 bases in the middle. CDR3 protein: CASPPRGGGTGELFF. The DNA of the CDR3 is TGTGCCAGCCCCCCCCGTGGAGGAGGCACCGGGGAGCTGTTTTTT.

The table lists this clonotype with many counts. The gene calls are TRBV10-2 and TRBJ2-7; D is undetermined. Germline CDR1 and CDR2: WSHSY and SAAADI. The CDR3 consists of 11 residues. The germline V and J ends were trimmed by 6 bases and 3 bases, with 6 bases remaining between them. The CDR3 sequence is CASSSDYEQYF. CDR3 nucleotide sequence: TGCGCCAGCAGCTCCGACTACGAGCAGTACTTC.

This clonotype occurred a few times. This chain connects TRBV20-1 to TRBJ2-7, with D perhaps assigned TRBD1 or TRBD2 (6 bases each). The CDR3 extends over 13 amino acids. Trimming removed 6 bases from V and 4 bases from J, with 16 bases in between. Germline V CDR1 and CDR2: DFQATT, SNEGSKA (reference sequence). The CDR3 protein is CSAQGRDYYEQYF. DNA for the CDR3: TGCAGTGCGCAGGGGCGGGATTATTACGAGCAGTACTTC.

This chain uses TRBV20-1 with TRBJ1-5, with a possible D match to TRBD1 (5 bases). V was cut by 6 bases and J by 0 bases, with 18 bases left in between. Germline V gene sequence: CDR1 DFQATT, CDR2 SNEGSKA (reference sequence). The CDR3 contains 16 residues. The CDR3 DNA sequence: TGCAGTGCGCCATTGGGGACTACTTATAGCAATCAGCCCCAGCATTTT. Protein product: CSAPLGTTYSNQPQHF.

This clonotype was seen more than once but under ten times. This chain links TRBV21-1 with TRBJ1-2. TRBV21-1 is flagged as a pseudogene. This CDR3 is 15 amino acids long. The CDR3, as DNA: TGTGCCAGCAGCAAAGCTGGGGGTCTGCCGCTTGGCTACACCTTC. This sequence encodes CASSKAGGLPLGYTF.

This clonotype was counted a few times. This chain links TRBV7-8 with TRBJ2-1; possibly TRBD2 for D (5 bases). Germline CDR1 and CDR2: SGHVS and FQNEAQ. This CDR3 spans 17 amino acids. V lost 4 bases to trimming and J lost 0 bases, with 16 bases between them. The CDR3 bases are TGTGCCAGCAGCTCAAAACCGGGAAAATTCTCCTACAATGAGCAGTTCTTC. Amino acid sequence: CASSSKPGKFSYNEQFF.

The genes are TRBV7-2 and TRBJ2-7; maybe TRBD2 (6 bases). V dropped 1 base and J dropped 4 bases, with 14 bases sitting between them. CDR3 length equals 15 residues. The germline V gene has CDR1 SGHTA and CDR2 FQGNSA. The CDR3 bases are TGTGCCAGCAGCTTAGTACAACTAGCCAAGTACGAGCAGTACTTC. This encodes CASSLVQLAKYEQYF.

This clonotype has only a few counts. The CDR3 DNA reads TGTGCCAGCAGTTTAGACAGGGACACCGGGGAGCTGTTTTTT. The encoded protein is CASSLDRDTGELFF. The rearrangement links TRBV27 to TRBJ2-2; 7 bases match TRBD1. Germline trimming cut 2 bases from V and 3 bases from J; bases unmatched to any gene: 0. Looked up from germline, CDR1 is MNHEY and CDR2 is SMNVEV (reference sequence). The CDR3 has 14 residues.

CDR3 coding DNA: TGCAGCGCCGAACAGGAAGAAGAGACCCAGTACTTC. This translates into CSAEQEEETQYF. The chain recombines TRBV29-1 with TRBJ2-5; a possible D gene is TRBD1 (5 bases). Germline CDR1 reads SQVTM; CDR2 reads ANQGSEA. The CDR3 loop spans 12 amino acids. The V end lost 7 bases, the J end lost 3 bases, and 12 bases lay between the germline ends.

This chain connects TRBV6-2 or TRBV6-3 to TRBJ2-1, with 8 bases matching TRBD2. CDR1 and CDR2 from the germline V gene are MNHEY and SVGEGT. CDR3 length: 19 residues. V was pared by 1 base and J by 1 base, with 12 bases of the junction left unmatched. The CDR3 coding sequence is TGTGCCAGCAGTTACTTAAGCGGGAGCGGTAAGTTTTCCTACAATGAGCAGTTCTTC. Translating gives CASSYLSGSGKFSYNEQFF.

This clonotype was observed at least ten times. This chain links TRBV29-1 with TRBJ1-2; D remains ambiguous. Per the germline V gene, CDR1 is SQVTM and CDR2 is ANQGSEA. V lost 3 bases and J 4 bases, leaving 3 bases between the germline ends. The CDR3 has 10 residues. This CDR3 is CSVDSYGYTF. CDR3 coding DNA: TGCAGCGTTGACTCCTATGGCTACACCTTC. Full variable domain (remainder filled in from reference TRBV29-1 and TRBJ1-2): SAVISQKPSRDICQRGTSLTIQCQVDSQVTMMFWYRQQPGQSLTLIATANQGSEATYESGFVIDKFPISRPNLTFSTLTVSNMSPEDSSIYLCSVDSYGYTFGSGTRLTVV.

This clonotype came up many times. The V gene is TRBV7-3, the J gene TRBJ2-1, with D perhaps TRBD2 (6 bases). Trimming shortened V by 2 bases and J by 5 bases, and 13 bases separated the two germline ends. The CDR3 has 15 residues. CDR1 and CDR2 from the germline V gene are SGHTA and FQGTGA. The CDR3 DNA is TGTGCCAGCAGCTTATCGCCTAGCGACCACAATGAGCAGTTCTTC. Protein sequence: CASSLSPSDHNEQFF.

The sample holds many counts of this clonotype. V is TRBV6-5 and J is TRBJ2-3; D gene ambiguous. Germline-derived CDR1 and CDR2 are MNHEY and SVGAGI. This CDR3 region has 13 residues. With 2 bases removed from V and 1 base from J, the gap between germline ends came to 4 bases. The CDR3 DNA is TGTGCCAGCAGTTACGAGGGCACAGATACGCAGTATTTT. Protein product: CASSYEGTDTQYF.

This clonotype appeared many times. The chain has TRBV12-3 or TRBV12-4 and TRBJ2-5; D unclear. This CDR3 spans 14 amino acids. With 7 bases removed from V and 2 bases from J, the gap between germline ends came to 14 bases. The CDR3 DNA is TGTGCCAGCACCTCGGATCTGAGACAAGAGACCCAGTACTTC. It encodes CASTSDLRQETQYF.

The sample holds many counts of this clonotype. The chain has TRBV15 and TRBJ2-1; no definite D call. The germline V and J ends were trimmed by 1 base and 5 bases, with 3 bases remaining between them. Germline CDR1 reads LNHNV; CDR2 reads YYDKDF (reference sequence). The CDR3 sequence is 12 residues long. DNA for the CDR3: TGTGCCACCAGCAGAGGTCACAATGAGCAGTTCTTC. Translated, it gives CATSRGHNEQFF.

This CDR3 reads CSASGTAANTGELFF. CDR3 sequence (DNA): TGCAGCGCAAGCGGGACCGCTGCGAACACCGGGGAGCTGTTTTTT. The chain couples TRBV29-1 to TRBJ2-2, with 7 bases lining up with TRBD2. The CDR3 is 15 residues long. Trimming cost V 7 bases and J 0 bases; bases outside gene matches: 8. The germline gives CDR1 SQVTM, CDR2 ANQGSEA.